Only a few counts were recorded for the clone carrying this T cell receptor (beta chain). The CDR3 loop spans 17 amino acids. Germline CDR1 and CDR2: SGDLS and YYNGEE. V lost 2 bases to trimming and J lost 3 bases; unmatched junction nucleotides: 14. TCRdb independently ran MiXCR on the 5' RACE reads; one entry per CDR3 protein. The data show around 110,000 distinct CDR3 sequences, 9.5% to 15% seen once. This sample is drawn from a study of spatial heterogeneity in lung cancer. Time point defined: blood at routine non-recurrence follow-up after resection. The authors sequenced whole RNA from tumor, nontumor lung or frozen PBMC without sorting.

This receptor was identified in a male donor with early-stage non-small cell lung cancer. J is TRBJ2-7 and V is TRBV9; 7 bases line up with TRBD2. Sample: PBMCs, taken at follow-up. The CDR3 reads CASSVAGDSGSLYEQYF. Written as DNA, the CDR3 is TGTGCCAGCAGCGTTGCGGGGGATAGCGGGTCCCTCTACGAGCAGTACTTC. Based on the CDR3 plus reference TRBV9 and TRBJ2-7, the full variable domain is DSGVTQTPKHLITATGQRVTLRCSPRSGDLSVYWYQQSLDQGLQFLIQYYNGEERAKGNILERFSAQQFPDLHSELNLSSLELGDSALYFCASSVAGDSGSLYEQYFGPGTRLTVT.